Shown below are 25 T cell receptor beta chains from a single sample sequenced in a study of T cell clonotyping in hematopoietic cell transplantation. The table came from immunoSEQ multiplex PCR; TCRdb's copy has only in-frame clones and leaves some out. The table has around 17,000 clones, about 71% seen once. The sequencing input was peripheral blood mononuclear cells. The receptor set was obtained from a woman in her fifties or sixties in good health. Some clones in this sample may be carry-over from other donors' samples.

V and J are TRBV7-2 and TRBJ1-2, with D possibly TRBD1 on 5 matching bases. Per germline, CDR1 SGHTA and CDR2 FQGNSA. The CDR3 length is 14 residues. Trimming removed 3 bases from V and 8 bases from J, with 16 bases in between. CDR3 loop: CASSLGDRSKGYTF. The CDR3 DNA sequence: TGTGCCAGCAGCTTGGGGGATAGGTCTAAGGGCTACACCTTC.

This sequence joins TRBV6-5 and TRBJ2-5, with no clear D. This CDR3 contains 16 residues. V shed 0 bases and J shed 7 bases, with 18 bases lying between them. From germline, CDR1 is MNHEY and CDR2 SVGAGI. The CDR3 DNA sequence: TGTGCCAGCAGTTACTCAGGCAACAGTCTCTGGGGGACCCAGTACTTC. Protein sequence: CASSYSGNSLWGTQYF.

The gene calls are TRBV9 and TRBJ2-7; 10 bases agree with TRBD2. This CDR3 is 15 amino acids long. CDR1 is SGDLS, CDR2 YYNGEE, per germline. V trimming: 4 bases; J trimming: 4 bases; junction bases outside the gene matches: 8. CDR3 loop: CASSSSSGGVYEQYF. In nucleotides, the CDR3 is TGTGCCAGCAGCTCCTCAAGCGGGGGGGTATACGAGCAGTACTTC.

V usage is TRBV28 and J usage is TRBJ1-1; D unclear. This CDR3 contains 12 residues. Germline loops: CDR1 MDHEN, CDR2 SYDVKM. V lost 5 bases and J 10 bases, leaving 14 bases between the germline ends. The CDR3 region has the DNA TGTGCCAGCAGTCTCCCGTTGGCAGTAGCTTTCTTT. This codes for CASSLPLAVAFF.

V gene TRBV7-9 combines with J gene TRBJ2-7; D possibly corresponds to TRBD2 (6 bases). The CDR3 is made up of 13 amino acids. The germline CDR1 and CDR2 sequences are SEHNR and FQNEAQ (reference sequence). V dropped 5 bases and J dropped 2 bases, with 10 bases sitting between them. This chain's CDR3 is CASSRDFAYEQYF. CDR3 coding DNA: TGTGCCAGCAGCAGGGACTTCGCCTACGAGCAGTACTTC.

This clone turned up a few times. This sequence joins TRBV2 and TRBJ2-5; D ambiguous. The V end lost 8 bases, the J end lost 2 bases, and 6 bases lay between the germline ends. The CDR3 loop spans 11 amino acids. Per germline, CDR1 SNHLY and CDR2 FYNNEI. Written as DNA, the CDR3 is TGTGCCAGCTGGGCACAAGAGACCCAGTACTTC. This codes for CASWAQETQYF.

CDR3 DNA: TGTGCCTGGACCTCGACAGGGGCCGATACGCAGTATTTT. Translation: CAWTSTGADTQYF. V and J are TRBV30 and TRBJ2-3; 8 bases agree with TRBD1. V was clipped by 4 bases and J by 6 bases; unmatched bases: 6. Germline V CDR1 and CDR2: GTSNPN, SVGIG (reference sequence). CDR3 length equals 13 residues.

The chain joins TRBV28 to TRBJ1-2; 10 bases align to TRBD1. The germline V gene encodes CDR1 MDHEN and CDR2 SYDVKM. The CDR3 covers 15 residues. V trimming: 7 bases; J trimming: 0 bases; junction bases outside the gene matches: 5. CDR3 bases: TGTGCCAGCATGGGGACAGGGGTTACTAACTATGGCTACACCTTC. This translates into CASMGTGVTNYGYTF.

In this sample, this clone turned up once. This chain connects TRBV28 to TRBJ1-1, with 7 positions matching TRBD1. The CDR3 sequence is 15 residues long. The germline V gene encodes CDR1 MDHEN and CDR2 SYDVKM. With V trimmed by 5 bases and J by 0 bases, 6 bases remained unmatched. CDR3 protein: CASSPLGQLNTEAFF. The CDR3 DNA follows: TGTGCCAGCAGTCCCCTGGGACAGCTGAACACTGAAGCTTTCTTT.

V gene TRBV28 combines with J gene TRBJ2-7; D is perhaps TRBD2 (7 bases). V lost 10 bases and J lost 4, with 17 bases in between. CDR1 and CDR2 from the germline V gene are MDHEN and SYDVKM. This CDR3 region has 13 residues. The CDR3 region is CATGGGSVYEQYF. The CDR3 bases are TGTGCCACGGGGGGCGGGAGTGTGTACGAGCAGTACTTC. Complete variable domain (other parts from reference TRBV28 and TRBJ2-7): DVKVTQSSRYLVKRTGEKVFLECVQDMDHENMFWYRQDPGLGLRLIYFSYDVKMKEKGDIPEGYSVSREKKERFSLILESASTNQTSMYLCATGGGSVYEQYFGPGTRLTVT.

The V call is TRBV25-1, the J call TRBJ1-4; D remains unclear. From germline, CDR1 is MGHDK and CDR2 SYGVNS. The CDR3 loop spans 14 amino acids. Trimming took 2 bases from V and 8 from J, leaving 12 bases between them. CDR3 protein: CASSEAGSGEKLFF. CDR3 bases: TGTGCCAGCAGTGAAGCCGGATCCGGCGAAAAACTGTTTTTT. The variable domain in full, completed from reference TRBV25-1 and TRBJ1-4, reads EADIYQTPRYLVIGTGKKITLECSQTMGHDKMYWYQQDPGMELHLIHYSYGVNSTEKGDLSSESTVSRIRTEHFPLTLESARPSHTSQYLCASSEAGSGEKLFFGSGTQLSVL.

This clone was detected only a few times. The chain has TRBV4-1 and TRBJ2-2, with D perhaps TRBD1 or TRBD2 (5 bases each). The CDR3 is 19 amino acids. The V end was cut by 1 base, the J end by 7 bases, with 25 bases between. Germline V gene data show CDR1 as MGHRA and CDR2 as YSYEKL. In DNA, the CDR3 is TGCGCCAGCAGCCAAGCGCCACTAGGGCGTGGGACGGGCAACGGGGAGCTGTTTTTT. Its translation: CASSQAPLGRGTGNGELFF.

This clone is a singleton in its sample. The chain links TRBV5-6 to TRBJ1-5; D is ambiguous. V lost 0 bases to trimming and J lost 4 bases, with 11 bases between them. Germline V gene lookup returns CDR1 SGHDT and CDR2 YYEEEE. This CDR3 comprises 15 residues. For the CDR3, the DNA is TGTGCCAGCAGCTTGGACCGGGGATCAAATCAGCCCCAGCATTTT. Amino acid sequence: CASSLDRGSNQPQHF. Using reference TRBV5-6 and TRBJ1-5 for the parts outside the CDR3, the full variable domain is DAGVTQSPTHLIKTRGQQVTLRCSPKSGHDTVSWYQQALGQGPQFIFQYYEEEERQRGNFPDRFSGHQFPNYSSELNVNALLLGDSALYLCASSLDRGSNQPQHFGDGTRLSIL.

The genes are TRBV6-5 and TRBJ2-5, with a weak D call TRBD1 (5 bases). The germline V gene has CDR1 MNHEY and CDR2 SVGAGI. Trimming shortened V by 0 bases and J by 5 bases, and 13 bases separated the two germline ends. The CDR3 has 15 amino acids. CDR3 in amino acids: CASSYSRQGHETQYF. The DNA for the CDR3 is TGTGCCAGCAGTTACTCGCGGCAGGGCCACGAGACCCAGTACTTC.

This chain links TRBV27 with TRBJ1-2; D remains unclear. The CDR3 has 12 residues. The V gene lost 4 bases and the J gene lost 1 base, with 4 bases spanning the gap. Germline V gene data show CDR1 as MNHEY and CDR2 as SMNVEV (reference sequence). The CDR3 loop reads CASSSYNYGYTF. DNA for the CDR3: TGTGCCAGCAGTTCCTATAACTATGGCTACACCTTC.

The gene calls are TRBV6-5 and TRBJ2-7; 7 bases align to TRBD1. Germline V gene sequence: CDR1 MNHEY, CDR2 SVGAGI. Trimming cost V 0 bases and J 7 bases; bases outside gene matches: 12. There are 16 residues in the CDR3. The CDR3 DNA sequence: TGTGCCAGCAGTTACTCAGGGGGCCCAACTTCGGGGGAGCAGTACTTC. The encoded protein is CASSYSGGPTSGEQYF.

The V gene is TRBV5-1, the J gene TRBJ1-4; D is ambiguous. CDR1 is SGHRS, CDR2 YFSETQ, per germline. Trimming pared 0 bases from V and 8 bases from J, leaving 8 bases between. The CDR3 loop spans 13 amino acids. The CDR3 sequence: CASSLDSHEKLFF. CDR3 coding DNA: TGCGCCAGCAGCTTGGATAGTCACGAAAAACTGTTTTTT.

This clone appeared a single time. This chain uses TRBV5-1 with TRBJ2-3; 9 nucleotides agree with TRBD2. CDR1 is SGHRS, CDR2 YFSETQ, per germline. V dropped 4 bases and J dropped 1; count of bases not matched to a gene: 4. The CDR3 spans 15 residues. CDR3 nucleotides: TGCGCCAGCAGCCTGGTAGCGGGGGGCACAGATACGCAGTATTTT. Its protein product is CASSLVAGGTDTQYF.

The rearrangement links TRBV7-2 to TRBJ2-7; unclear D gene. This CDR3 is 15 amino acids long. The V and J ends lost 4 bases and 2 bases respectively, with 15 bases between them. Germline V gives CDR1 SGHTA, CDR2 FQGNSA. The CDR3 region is CASSWTTVGAYEQYF. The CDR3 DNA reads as TGTGCCAGCAGCTGGACGACGGTAGGTGCCTACGAGCAGTACTTC.

As DNA, the CDR3 is TGTGCCAGCAGTGAGATGGGGGGGGGATATGGCTACACCTTC. Translation: CASSEMGGGYGYTF. V and J are TRBV28 and TRBJ1-2; tentatively, D is TRBD1 (5 bases). Germline CDR1 reads MDHEN; CDR2 reads SYDVKM. V was clipped by 5 bases and J by 5 bases, with 15 bases between them. This CDR3 region has 14 residues.

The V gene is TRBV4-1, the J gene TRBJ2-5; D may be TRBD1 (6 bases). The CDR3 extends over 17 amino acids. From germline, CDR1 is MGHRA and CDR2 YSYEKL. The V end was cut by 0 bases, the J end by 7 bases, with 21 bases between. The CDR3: CASSQEIVGIPRGTQYF. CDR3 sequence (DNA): TGCGCCAGCAGCCAAGAAATCGTCGGGATACCCAGGGGGACCCAGTACTTC.

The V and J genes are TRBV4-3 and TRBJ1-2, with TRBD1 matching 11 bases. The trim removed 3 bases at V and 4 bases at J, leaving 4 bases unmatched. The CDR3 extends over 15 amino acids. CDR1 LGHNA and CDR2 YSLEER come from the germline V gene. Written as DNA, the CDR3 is TGCGCCAGCAGCCACCGGACAGGGGGCGGCTATGGCTACACCTTC. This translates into CASSHRTGGGYGYTF.

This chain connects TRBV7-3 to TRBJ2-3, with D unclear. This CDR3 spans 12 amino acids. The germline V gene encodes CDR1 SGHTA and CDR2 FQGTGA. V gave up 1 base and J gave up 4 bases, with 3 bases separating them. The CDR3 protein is CASSLISDTQYF. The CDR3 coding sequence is TGTGCCAGCAGCTTAATCTCAGATACGCAGTATTTT.

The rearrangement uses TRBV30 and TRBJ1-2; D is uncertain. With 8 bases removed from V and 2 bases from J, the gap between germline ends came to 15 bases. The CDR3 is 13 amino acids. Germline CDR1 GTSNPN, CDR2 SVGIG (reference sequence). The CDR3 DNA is TGTGCCCTCTTTAACCCCCGAAACTATGGCTACACCTTC. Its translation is CALFNPRNYGYTF.

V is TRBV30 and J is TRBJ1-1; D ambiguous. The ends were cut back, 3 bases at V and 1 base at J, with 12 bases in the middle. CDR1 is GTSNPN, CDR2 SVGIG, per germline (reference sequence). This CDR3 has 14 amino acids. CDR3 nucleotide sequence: TGTGCCTGGAGCGTATCGTGGGGGAACACTGAAGCTTTCTTT. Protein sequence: CAWSVSWGNTEAFF.